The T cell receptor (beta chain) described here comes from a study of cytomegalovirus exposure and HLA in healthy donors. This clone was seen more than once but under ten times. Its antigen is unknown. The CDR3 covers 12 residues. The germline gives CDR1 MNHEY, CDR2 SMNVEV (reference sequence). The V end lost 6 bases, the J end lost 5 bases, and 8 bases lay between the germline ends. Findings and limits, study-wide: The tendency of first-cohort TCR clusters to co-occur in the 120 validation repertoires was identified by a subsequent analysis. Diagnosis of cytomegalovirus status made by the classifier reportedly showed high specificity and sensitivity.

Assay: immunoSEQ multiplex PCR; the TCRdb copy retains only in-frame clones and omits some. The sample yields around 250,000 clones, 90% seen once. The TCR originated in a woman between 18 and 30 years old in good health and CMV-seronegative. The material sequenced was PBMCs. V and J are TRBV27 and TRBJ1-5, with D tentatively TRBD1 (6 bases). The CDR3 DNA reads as TGTGCCAGCAGGAACAGGGATCAGCCCCAGCATTTT. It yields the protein CASRNRDQPQHF.